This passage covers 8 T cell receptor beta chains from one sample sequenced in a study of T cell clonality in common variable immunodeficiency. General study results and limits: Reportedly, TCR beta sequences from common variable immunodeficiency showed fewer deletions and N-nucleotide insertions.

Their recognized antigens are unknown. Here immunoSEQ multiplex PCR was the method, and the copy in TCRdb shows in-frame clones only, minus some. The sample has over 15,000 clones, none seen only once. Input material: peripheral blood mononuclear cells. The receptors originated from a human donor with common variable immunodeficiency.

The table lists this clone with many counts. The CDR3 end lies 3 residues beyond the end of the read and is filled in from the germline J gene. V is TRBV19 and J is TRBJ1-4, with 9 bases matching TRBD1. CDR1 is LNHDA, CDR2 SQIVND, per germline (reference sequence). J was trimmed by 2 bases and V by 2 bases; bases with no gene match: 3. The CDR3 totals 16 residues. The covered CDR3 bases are TGTGCCAGTAGTATATCACAGGGGGCCACTAATGAAAAA. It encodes CASSISQGATNEK. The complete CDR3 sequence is CASSISQGATNEKLFF.

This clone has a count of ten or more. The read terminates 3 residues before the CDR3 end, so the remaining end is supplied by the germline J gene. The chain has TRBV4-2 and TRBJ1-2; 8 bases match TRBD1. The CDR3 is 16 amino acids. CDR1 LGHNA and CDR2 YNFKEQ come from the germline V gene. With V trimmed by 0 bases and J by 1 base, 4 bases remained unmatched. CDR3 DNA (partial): TGTGCCAGCAGCCAAGAGGCAGGGGGCGATAACTATGGC. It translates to CASSQEAGGDNYG. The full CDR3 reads CASSQEAGGDNYGYTF.

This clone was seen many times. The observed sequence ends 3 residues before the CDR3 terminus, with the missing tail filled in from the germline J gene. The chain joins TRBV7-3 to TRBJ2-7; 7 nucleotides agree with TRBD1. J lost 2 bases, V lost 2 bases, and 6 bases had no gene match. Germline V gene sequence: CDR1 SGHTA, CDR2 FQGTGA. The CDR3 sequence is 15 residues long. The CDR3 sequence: CASSLWAGGAYEQYF. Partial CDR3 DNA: TGTGCCAGCAGCTTATGGGCAGGGGGTGCCTACGAG.

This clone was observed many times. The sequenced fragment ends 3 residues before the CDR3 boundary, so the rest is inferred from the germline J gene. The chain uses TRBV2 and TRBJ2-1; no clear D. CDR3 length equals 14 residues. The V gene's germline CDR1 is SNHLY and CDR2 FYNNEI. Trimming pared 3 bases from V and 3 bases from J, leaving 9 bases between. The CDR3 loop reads CASSDPVDYNEQFF. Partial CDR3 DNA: TGTGCCAGCAGTGATCCGGTAGACTACAATGAG.

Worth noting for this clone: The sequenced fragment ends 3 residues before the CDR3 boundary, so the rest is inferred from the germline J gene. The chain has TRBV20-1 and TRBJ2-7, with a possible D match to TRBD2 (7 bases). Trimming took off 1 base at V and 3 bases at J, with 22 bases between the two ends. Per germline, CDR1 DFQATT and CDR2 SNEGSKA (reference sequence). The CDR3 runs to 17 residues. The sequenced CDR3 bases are TGCAGTGCTAGAGGGGGGACGCGGGGGCGAGGGGTCTACGAG. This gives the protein CSARGGTRGRGVYE. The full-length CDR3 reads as CSARGGTRGRGVYEQYF.

The sequenced part of the CDR3 DNA is TGTGCCAGCAGCTTCCCCCCTTACTCCTACAATGAG. Protein sequence: CASSFPPYSYNE. The whole CDR3 protein is CASSFPPYSYNEQFF. This chain connects TRBV7-2 to TRBJ2-1, with D uncertain. Read coverage stops 3 residues before the CDR3 terminus; the germline J gene supplies the remainder. Germline V CDR1 and CDR2: SGHTA, FQGNSA. V was trimmed by 3 bases and J by 0 bases, leaving 9 bases between them. The CDR3 loop spans 15 amino acids.

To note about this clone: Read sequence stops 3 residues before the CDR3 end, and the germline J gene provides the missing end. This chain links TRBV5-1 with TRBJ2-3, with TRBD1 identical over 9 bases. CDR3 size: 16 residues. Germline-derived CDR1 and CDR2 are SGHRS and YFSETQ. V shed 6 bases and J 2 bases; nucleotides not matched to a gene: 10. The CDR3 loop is CASKGGTGFVTDTQYF. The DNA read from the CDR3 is TGCGCCAGCAAGGGGGGGACAGGGTTCGTCACAGATACG.

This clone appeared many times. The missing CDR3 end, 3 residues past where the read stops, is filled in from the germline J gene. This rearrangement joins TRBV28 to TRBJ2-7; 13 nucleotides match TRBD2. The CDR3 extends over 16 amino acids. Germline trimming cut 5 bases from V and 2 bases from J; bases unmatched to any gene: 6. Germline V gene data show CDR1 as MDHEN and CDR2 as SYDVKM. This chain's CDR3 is CASSPTSGRGTYEQYF. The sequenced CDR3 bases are TGTGCCAGCAGTCCCACTAGCGGGAGGGGAACCTACGAG.